The present T cell receptor beta chain was sequenced within a study of shared clonotypes between healthy human individuals. The protocol was immunoSEQ multiplex PCR, while the TCRdb copy is restricted to in-frame clones and leaves out a portion. Seen here are roughly 2.5 million clones, 85% to 95% observed once, and the top ten hold roughly 0.15%. Germline assignment: CDR1 MNHNS and CDR2 SASEGT. Trimming removed 6 bases from V and 7 bases from J; junction bases left unmatched: 3. This CDR3 has 13 residues. Healthy and HIV-negative, the adult donors had no recent acute infections or vaccinations. This sequence joins TRBV6-1 and TRBJ1-4; 9 bases are a match to TRBD1. Specimen: naive CD4+ T cells sorted from blood. Subset specified: CD45RA+ positively selected. The receptor's source is a man younger than 30 in good health. The CDR3 nucleotides read TGTGCCAGCAGACAGGGGGCTGTTGAAAAACTGTTTTTT. Its translation: CASRQGAVEKLFF.